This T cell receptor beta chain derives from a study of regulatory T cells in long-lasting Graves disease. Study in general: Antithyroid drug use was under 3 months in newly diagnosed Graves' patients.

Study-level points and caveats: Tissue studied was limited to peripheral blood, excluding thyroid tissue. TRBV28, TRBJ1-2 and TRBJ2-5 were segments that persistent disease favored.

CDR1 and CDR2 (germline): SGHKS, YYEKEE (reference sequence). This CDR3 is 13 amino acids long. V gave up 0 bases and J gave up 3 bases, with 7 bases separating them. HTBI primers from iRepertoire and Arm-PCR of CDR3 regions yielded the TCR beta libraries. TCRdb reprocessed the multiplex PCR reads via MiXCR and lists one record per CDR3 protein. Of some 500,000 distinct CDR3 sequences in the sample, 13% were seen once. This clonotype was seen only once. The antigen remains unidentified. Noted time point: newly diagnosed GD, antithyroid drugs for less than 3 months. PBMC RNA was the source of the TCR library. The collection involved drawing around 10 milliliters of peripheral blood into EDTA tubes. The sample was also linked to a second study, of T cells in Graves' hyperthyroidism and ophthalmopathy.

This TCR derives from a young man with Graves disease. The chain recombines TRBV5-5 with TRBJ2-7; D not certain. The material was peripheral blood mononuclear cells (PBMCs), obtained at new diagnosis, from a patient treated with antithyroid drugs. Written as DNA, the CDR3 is TGTGCCAGCAGCTTGGACATAAACTACGAGCAGTACTTC. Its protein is CASSLDINYEQYF.